This T cell receptor beta chain was recorded in a study of blood T cell repertoires in COVID-19. The germline gives CDR1 SNHLY, CDR2 FYNNEI. Trimming stripped 5 bases from V and 4 bases from J, with 11 bases between. The CDR3 has 13 residues. Clones were sequenced by immunoSEQ multiplex PCR, and TCRdb holds only the in-frame ones, with some missing. The table records approximately 260,000 clones, 85% to 90% of them present only once. V usage is TRBV2 and J usage is TRBJ1-2; tentative D call: TRBD1 (6 bases). Material for sequencing was peripheral blood. The sequence derives from a woman in her thirties or forties who had recovered from COVID-19. In nucleotides, the CDR3 is TGTGCCAGCAGTAAGGACAGCGGCTATGGCTACACCTTC. Translating it yields CASSKDSGYGYTF.